This entry describes one TCR beta chain. The time point here: neoterminal ileum biopsy at postoperative endoscopy, about 6 months after surgery. Sequencing was performed with immunoSEQ multiplex PCR; in TCRdb, only in-frame clones are kept and a portion is missing. The sample contains nearly 11,000 clones, around 79% of which appear only once. Germline lookup yields CDR1 MGHDK and CDR2 SYGVNS. Unmatched junction bases numbered 11, after V lost 4 bases and J lost 8 bases. The CDR3 loop spans 16 amino acids. This sample is part of a study of T cell repertoires in ileal Crohn's disease. Study-wide context: About half received postoperative treatment, approximately 12 with thiopurines and about 20 anti-TNF.

Sequenced material: ileal tissue. The V call is TRBV25-1, the J call TRBJ1-4; 9 nucleotides line up with TRBD1. The receptor was isolated from an adult with Crohn's disease. The CDR3 is CASSGIGTGRDEKLFF. The DNA for the CDR3 is TGTGCCAGCAGTGGGATCGGGACAGGGCGGGACGAAAAACTGTTTTTT. The variable domain in full, with the rest retrieved from reference TRBV25-1 and TRBJ1-4, is EADIYQTPRYLVIGTGKKITLECSQTMGHDKMYWYQQDPGMELHLIHYSYGVNSTEKGDLSSESTVSRIRTEHFPLTLESARPSHTSQYLCASSGIGTGRDEKLFFGSGTQLSVL.